The rows below give T cell receptor beta chains drawn from one sample of a study of blood T cell repertoires in COVID-19. The method was immunoSEQ multiplex PCR; TCRdb's version includes in-frame clones alone and lacks a portion of them. The sample consists of tens of thousands of clones, approximately 80% of them appearing once. Sequenced input: peripheral blood. The receptors originated from a man aged 50 to 59 with COVID-19, enrolled during active disease. CDR3s include the opening cysteine and the closing phenylalanine or tryptophan. Each record gives: D gene, CDR3 length, clone size, V gene, J gene, CDR3 protein, CDR3 DNA. The D gene is left open where the match is weak. Part of the rows lack a size; the others show once, few, many or a class for expanded clones.

TRBD1,14,-,TRBV18,TRBJ2-7,CASSPTTGGVEQYF,TGTGCCAGCTCACCGACGACAGGGGGCGTTGAGCAGTACTTC
-,14,-,TRBV6-1,TRBJ1-1,CASSEAPGNTEAFF,TGTGCCAGCAGTGAAGCCCCAGGGAACACTGAAGCTTTCTTT
-,15,-,TRBV7-9,TRBJ1-2,CASSLGGRDLYGYTF,TGTGCCAGCAGCCTTGGTGGGAGGGACCTCTACGGCTACACCTTC
-,14,-,TRBV21-1,TRBJ1-4,CASTKAGPREKLFF,TGTGCCAGCACTAAGGCAGGCCCGAGAGAAAAACTGTTTTTT
-,15,-,TRBV4-2,TRBJ1-1,CASSSQRGGASEAFF,TGTGCCAGCAGCTCTCAACGAGGGGGGGCTAGTGAAGCTTTCTTT
TRBD2,15,few,TRBV7-2,TRBJ2-2,CASTIRVAGTGELFF,TGTGCCAGCACTATACGAGTAGCGGGAACCGGGGAGCTGTTTTTT
TRBD1,13,-,TRBV28,TRBJ1-2,CASSLAGGYGYTF,TGTGCCAGCAGTTTGGCAGGGGGCTATGGCTACACCTTC
-,17,-,TRBV2,TRBJ2-2,CASSERFPGVETGELFF,TGTGCCAGCAGTGAGCGCTTTCCAGGGGTCGAAACCGGGGAGCTGTTTTTT
-,14,-,TRBV11-2,TRBJ1-4,CASTLQGGSEKLFF,TGTGCCAGCACCCTACAGGGTGGAAGTGAAAAACTGTTTTTT
-,14,-,TRBV21-1,TRBJ2-1,CASSYRGLYNEQFF,TGTGCCAGCAGTTACAGGGGGCTGTACAATGAGCAGTTCTTC
TRBD1,20,-,TRBV2,TRBJ2-6,CASSRPQGQGRDSGANVLTF,TGTGCCAGCAGTCGACCACAAGGACAGGGGAGAGACTCTGGGGCCAACGTCCTGACTTTC
-,12,-,TRBV30,TRBJ2-7,CAWSMGGPEQYF,TGTGCCTGGAGCATGGGGGGGCCCGAGCAGTACTTC
-,14,-,TRBV10-3,TRBJ1-2,CAISDWRVAYGYTF,TGTGCCATCAGTGACTGGAGGGTGGCCTATGGCTACACCTTC
TRBD2,14,-,TRBV6-5,TRBJ2-5,CASSVLAGEATQYF,TGTGCCAGCAGCGTGCTAGCGGGAGAGGCGACCCAGTACTTC
-,12,-,TRBV7-9,TRBJ1-1,CASSFVGGGAFF,TGTGCCAGCAGCTTTGTCGGGGGAGGAGCTTTCTTT
-,15,once,TRBV28,TRBJ1-3,CASGSGVFSGNTIYF,TGTGCCAGCGGATCAGGGGTTTTCTCTGGAAACACCATATATTTT
-,19,-,TRBV7-8,TRBJ2-1,CASSPRSARSLFSINEQFF,TGTGCCAGCAGCCCCCGTAGCGCCAGGTCTCTGTTCAGTATAAATGAGCAGTTCTTC
-,14,few,TRBV30,TRBJ1-2,CAWGTGGSVYGYTF,TGTGCCTGGGGGACGGGAGGGTCGGTCTATGGCTACACCTTC
-,13,once,TRBV24-1,TRBJ1-3,CATSDGGRGTIYF,TGTGCCACCAGTGATGGCGGGCGGGGCACCATATATTTT
TRBD2,20,-,TRBV7-8,TRBJ2-1,CASSLVGLAGVSGIRDEQFF,TGTGCCAGCAGCTTAGTAGGCCTAGCGGGAGTATCCGGCATAAGGGATGAGCAGTTCTTC
TRBD2,15,-,TRBV28,TRBJ2-1,CASSLAASGSNEQFF,TGTGCCAGCAGTTTAGCCGCTAGCGGGAGTAATGAGCAGTTCTTC
TRBD1,13,few,TRBV6-5,TRBJ1-5,CASSRGSNQPQHF,TGTGCCAGCAGCAGGGGGAGCAATCAGCCCCAGCATTTT
-,15,-,TRBV5-1,TRBJ1-4,CASSLDRRSNEKLFF,TGCGCCAGCAGCTTGGACAGAAGAAGTAATGAAAAACTGTTTTTT
-,16,-,TRBV5-1,TRBJ2-5,CASSLSAGLEGETQYF,TGCGCCAGCAGCTTGAGCGCGGGATTGGAAGGGGAGACCCAGTACTTC
-,15,-,TRBV28,TRBJ2-5,CASSIRDTLRETQYF,TGTGCCAGCAGCATCCGGGACACCCTTAGGGAGACCCAGTACTTC
-,15,-,TRBV30,TRBJ1-3,CAWSVGRQAGNTIYF,TGTGCCTGGAGTGTAGGCAGGCAGGCTGGAAACACCATATATTTT
-,13,once,TRBV29-1,TRBJ1-2,CSGATGINYGYTF,TGCAGCGGCGCCACAGGGATTAACTATGGCTACACCTTC
-,15,-,TRBV7-6,TRBJ2-1,CASSPRGASYNEQFF,TGTGCCAGCAGCCCCCGGGGGGCTTCCTACAATGAGCAGTTCTTC
TRBD1,13,-,TRBV2,TRBJ2-5,CASSGGQGQTQYF,TGTGCCAGCAGTGGCGGACAGGGACAGACCCAGTACTTC
-,16,-,TRBV24-1,TRBJ2-2,CATSDLGDTNIGELFF,TGTGCCACCAGTGATTTAGGGGACACTAACATCGGGGAGCTGTTTTTT
TRBD1,15,-,TRBV9,TRBJ2-2,CASSAGQGANGELFF,TGTGCCAGCAGCGCCGGACAGGGGGCTAACGGGGAGCTGTTTTTT
TRBD2,16,-,TRBV10-3,TRBJ2-1,CAISEGLAGAYNEQFF,TGTGCCATCAGTGAGGGACTAGCGGGGGCCTACAATGAGCAGTTCTTC
TRBD2,14,-,TRBV18,TRBJ2-1,CASSRGTSSNEQFF,TGTGCCAGCTCACGGGGGACTAGTTCCAATGAGCAGTTCTTC
-,11,-,TRBV6-2/TRBV6-3,TRBJ2-7,CASSQIYEQYF,TGTGCCAGCAGTCAAATCTACGAGCAGTACTTC
TRBD1,14,-,TRBV18,TRBJ2-7,CASSPGQGTYEQYF,TGTGCCAGCTCACCAGGACAGGGTACGTACGAGCAGTACTTC
-,15,-,TRBV18,TRBJ1-1,CASSQGQSGLTEAFF,TGTGCCAGCTCCCAAGGACAGTCTGGTCTAACTGAAGCTTTCTTT
TRBD2,16,-,TRBV7-2,TRBJ2-3,CASRGTSGAAEDTQYF,TGTGCCAGCAGAGGGACTAGCGGAGCGGCGGAAGATACGCAGTATTTT
TRBD1,16,-,TRBV13,TRBJ2-2,CASSAPGTGNTGELFF,TGTGCCAGCAGCGCGCCCGGGACAGGAAATACCGGGGAGCTGTTTTTT
-,16,-,TRBV4-3,TRBJ2-6,CASSPDPGSGANVLTF,TGCGCCAGCTCACCAGACCCGGGCTCTGGGGCCAACGTCCTGACTTTC
-,14,-,TRBV9,TRBJ2-5,CASSVVGGGETQYF,TGTGCCAGCAGCGTGGTGGGGGGTGGAGAGACCCAGTACTTC
TRBD1,15,-,TRBV19,TRBJ1-2,CASSIVGQGTYGYTF,TGTGCCAGTAGTATAGTGGGACAGGGCACCTATGGCTACACCTTC
TRBD1,16,once,TRBV11-2,TRBJ1-1,CASSPSDRVVSTEAFF,TGTGCCAGCAGCCCCTCGGACAGGGTGGTAAGCACTGAAGCTTTCTTT
-,13,-,TRBV19,TRBJ2-3,CASRLAATDTQYF,TGTGCCAGTAGGCTAGCCGCCACAGATACGCAGTATTTT
TRBD2,19,-,TRBV19,TRBJ2-3,CASSPGGATSGTSTDTQYF,TGTGCCAGTAGTCCTGGGGGGGCTACTAGCGGGACAAGCACAGATACGCAGTATTTT
TRBD1,14,-,TRBV24-1,TRBJ1-4,CATSSGQGREKLFF,TGTGCCACCAGTTCGGGACAGGGAAGGGAAAAACTGTTTTTT
TRBD2,17,-,TRBV9,TRBJ2-1,CASSVGPPAGVEGEQFF,TGTGCCAGCAGCGTAGGACCCCCAGCGGGAGTGGAAGGTGAGCAGTTCTTC
-,13,once,TRBV19,TRBJ1-2,CASSIRQGNGYTF,TGTGCCAGTAGTATCCGGCAGGGAAATGGCTACACCTTC
-,13,-,TRBV7-9,TRBJ1-2,CASSLQVHHGYTF,TGTGCCAGCAGTTTGCAGGTACACCATGGCTACACCTTC
TRBD1,15,-,TRBV5-1,TRBJ2-2,CASSQRQGGTGELFF,TGCGCCAGCAGCCAACGACAGGGCGGGACCGGGGAGCTGTTTTTT
-,18,-,TRBV29-1,TRBJ2-7,CSVVPTVRGLCVSYEQYF,TGCAGCGTTGTGCCCACAGTTAGGGGGTTGTGTGTGTCCTACGAGCAGTACTTC
-,14,-,TRBV6-5,TRBJ1-2,CASSPLDNDYGYTF,TGTGCCAGCAGTCCACTCGACAACGACTATGGCTACACCTTC
TRBD2,14,-,TRBV5-5,TRBJ2-1,CASSWRESYNEQFF,TGTGCCAGCAGTTGGCGGGAGTCCTACAATGAGCAGTTCTTC
-,13,once,TRBV24-1,TRBJ2-1,CATSGLRGDEQFF,TGTGCCACCAGTGGACTCAGGGGGGATGAGCAGTTCTTC
TRBD2,14,-,TRBV24-1,TRBJ2-1,CATSVAGEGREQFF,TGTGCCACCAGTGTAGCGGGAGAAGGACGGGAGCAGTTCTTC
TRBD1,16,-,TRBV6-1,TRBJ1-1,CASSEKSTGGGGKAFF,TGTGCCAGCAGTGAAAAGTCAACAGGGGGAGGGGGAAAAGCTTTCTTT
-,13,-,TRBV2,TRBJ1-1,CASSESQRREAFF,TGTGCCAGCAGTGAGAGCCAACGCCGTGAAGCTTTCTTT